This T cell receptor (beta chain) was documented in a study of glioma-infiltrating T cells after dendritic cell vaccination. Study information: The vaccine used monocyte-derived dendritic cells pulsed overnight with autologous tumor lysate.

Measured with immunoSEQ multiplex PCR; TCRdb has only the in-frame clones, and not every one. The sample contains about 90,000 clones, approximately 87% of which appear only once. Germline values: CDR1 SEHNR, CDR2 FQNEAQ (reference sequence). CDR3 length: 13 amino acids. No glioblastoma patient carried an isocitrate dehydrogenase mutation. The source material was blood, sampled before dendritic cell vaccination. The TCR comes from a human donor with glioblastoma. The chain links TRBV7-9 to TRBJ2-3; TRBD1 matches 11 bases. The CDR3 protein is CASADRGPDTQYF. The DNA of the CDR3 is TGTGCGTCCGCGGACAGGGGGCCAGATACGCAGTATTTT. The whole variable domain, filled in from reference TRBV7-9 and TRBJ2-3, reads DTGVSQNPRHKITKRGQNVTFRCDPISEHNRLYWYRQTLGQGPEFLTYFQNEAQLEKSRLLSDRFSAERPKGSFSTLEIQRTEQGDSAMYLCASADRGPDTQYFGPGTRLTVL.